The rows below give T cell receptor beta chains drawn from one sample of a study of blood T cell repertoires in COVID-19. Clones were read by immunoSEQ multiplex PCR, and TCRdb kept only the in-frame ones, dropping some. The sample lists some 42,000 clones, roughly 80% occurring once. Sequenced sample: peripheral blood. All receptors come from a woman between 65 and 79 years old with acute or convalescent COVID-19. Both conserved end residues are part of each CDR3.

j_call	cdr3_length	v_call	cdr3_aa
TRBJ1-4	14	TRBV19	CASSQHRSNEKLFF
TRBJ1-5	13	TRBV5-6	CASSSGPNQPQHF
TRBJ1-3	13	TRBV9	CASSAFSGNTIYF
TRBJ1-5	13	TRBV10-3	CAGWGGPNQPQHF
TRBJ1-5	15	TRBV6-5	CASSPRYYSNQPQHF
TRBJ1-4	15	TRBV28	CASTFLRSGNEKLFF
TRBJ2-1	16	TRBV7-9	CASSLRGRATYNEQFF
TRBJ2-3	17	TRBV9	CASSGGLAGLSTDTQYF
TRBJ1-1	13	TRBV19	CASSTTGDTEAFF
TRBJ2-5	15	TRBV6-2/TRBV6-3	CASSSFVAATETQYF
TRBJ2-3	12	TRBV28	CASSLGLAGQYF
TRBJ2-3	16	TRBV3-1/TRBV3-2	CASSPRTSSLADTQYF
TRBJ1-3	15	TRBV4-1	CASSQVRTAGNTIYF
TRBJ2-1	15	TRBV6-4	CASRRAAGLVNEQFF
TRBJ2-5	15	TRBV4-3	CASSQEGRTLETQYF
TRBJ1-1	14	TRBV6-5	CASSYSHRNTEAFF
TRBJ1-1	16	TRBV6-4	CARIDRDRVRNTEAFF
TRBJ2-1	16	TRBV18	CASSPRTSGGYNEQFF
TRBJ2-1	13	TRBV12-3/TRBV12-4	CASRPGTGDEQFF
TRBJ2-1	16	TRBV19	CASSTLAGSSYNEQFF
TRBJ1-2	12	TRBV28	CASSRQAYGYTF
TRBJ1-1	16	TRBV28	CASSITPTEINTEAFF
TRBJ2-7	15	TRBV4-1	CASSLSTSGTYEQYF
TRBJ1-1	16	TRBV5-5	CASSLARGRADTEAFF
TRBJ1-1	13	TRBV7-2	CASSADRGAEAFF
TRBJ1-5	15	TRBV19	CASSLNRDRGQPQHF
TRBJ1-5	14	TRBV7-3	CASSLTGGNQPQHF
TRBJ2-1	10	TRBV20-1	CSATRREQFF
TRBJ1-5	15	TRBV6-6	CASIPGQGGNQPQHF
TRBJ2-7	14	TRBV7-9	CASSPPQNSYEQYF
TRBJ2-3	18	TRBV12-2	CASRLGTSGRTGTDTQYF
TRBJ2-5	16	TRBV5-1	CASSSSGTGGSETQYF
TRBJ1-5	13	TRBV6-5	CASSRAGGQPQHF
TRBJ1-5	15	TRBV7-8	CASSLAGVLNQPQHF
TRBJ2-7	13	TRBV5-4	CASQERESYEQYF
TRBJ1-2	13	TRBV28	CASSFGQYYGYTF
TRBJ1-1	14	TRBV19	CASSIGEVNTEAFF
TRBJ1-2	15	TRBV7-9	CASSLAGGTNYGYTF
TRBJ2-7	13	TRBV6-5	CASMETGSYEQYF
TRBJ1-6	13	TRBV7-3	CASGTAPGSPLHF
TRBJ1-1	15	TRBV30	CAWSFGGYANTEAFF
TRBJ1-2	15	TRBV7-2	CASSKTGLGAYGYTF
TRBJ2-7	14	TRBV6-2/TRBV6-3	CASRPPTRSYEQYF
TRBJ1-1	14	TRBV2	CASTLPRGYTEAFF